This T cell receptor beta chain emerged from a study of CD8 T cells in Susac syndrome (dated by TCRdb to the late 2010s). Notes on the research overall: Repertoire sequencing was used to test whether CD8+ T cell activation and differentiation in Susac syndrome was antigen driven. CD8+ T cell repertoire clonality was compared between some 12 healthy donors, roughly 14 Susac syndrome patients and some 15 multiple sclerosis patients.

Study-wide findings and limitations: The number of individuals in the TCR sequencing and HLA analysis was acknowledged as relatively small.

High-throughput TCR beta sequencing profiled peripheral blood CD8+ and CD4+ T cells from healthy donors, Susac syndrome patients and multiple sclerosis patients. The multiple sclerosis controls were treatment-naive patients who had stable or active relapsing-remitting disease and met the revised McDonald criteria. Bulk CD8+ and CD4+ T cells were purified magnetically by negative isolation, whereas CD8+ TEMRA cells were enriched by FACS. Blood was drawn into EDTA tubes, processed within 24 hours, and PBMCs were isolated by density gradient centrifugation. PBMCs intended for TCR sequencing were cryopreserved in liquid nitrogen and thawed later in a water bath at 37 degrees C. The sorted or isolated CD4+, CD8+ and CD8+ TEMRA cells reached a purity of at least 90%. On this clonotype: Its antigen remains unidentified. Per-base qualities were not stored, and no clone one base away is much larger.

Including the terminal cysteine and phenylalanine, the CDR3 comprises 15 residues. Of the read, only the CDR3 DNA is kept; its 45 bases are in frame from base 1. Deletion took 3 bases off V and 0 bases off J, with a span of 11 bases between the germline ends. RNA was extracted using the RNeasy kit, and about 0.45 to 1 ug of the RNA was reverse transcribed with random hexamers. The immunoSEQ multiplex PCR assay, covering 54 Vbeta and 13 Jbeta segments, was used to amplify TCR beta CDR3 regions. Bias from PCR amplification was corrected by using a synthetic template baseline for primer optimization and for computational correction. In the paper's pipeline: Reads were assigned to V, D and J genes according to IMGT and analyzed in immunoSEQ Analyzer, with only productive sequences retained. To calculate clonality, Shannon entropy was normalized by log2 of the number of productive unique sequences and then subtracted from one. For each patient and control, public and private clones were evaluated within the 100 most prevalent clones. Susac-specific clones were defined as absent from healthy and MS cohorts, around 1,000 published viral clones and other ImmuneACCESS disease sequences. The public reads were quality trimmed at Q25 with fastp and then assembled into clones with MiXCR by TCRdb, keeping productive beta chains. Records with the same CDR3 protein are collapsed into one entry carrying the most frequent genes and DNA. The V and J calls here are based on TCRdb, not the publication. This sample gives about 430,000 distinct CDR3 sequences in total; more than 80% of them show up just once. Under 0.15% of the sample is in the top ten clones.

The sample consisted of CD8+ T cells from PBMCs. This chain joins TRBV12-3 or TRBV12-4 to TRBJ1-1; the D gene cannot be named for sure. The clonotype originates from a human donor with multiple sclerosis. The CDR3 amino acid sequence is: CASSFGPLMNTEAFF. The DNA reads TGTGCCAGCAGTTTTGGACCGCTCATGAACACTGAAGCTTTCTTT.